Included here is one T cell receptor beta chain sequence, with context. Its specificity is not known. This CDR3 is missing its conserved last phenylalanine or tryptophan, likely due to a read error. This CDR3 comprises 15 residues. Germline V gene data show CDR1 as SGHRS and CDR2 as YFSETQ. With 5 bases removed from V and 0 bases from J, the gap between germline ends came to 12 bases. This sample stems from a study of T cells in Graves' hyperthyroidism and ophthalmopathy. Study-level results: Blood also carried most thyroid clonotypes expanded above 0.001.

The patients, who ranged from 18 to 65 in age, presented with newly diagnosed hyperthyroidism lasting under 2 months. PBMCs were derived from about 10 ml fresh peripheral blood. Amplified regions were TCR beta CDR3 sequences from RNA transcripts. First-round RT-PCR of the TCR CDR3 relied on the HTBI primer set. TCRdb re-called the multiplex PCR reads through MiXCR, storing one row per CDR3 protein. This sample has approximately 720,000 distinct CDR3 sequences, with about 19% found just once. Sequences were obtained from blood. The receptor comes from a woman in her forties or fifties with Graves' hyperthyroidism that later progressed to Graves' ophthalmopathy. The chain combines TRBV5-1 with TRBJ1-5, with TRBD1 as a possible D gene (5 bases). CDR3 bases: TGCGCCAGCAGGTCCGGGACGGATAGCAATCAGCCCCAGCATTCT. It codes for CASRSGTDSNQPQHS.